Listed here are 26 T cell receptor beta chains from one sample, sequenced in a study of cytomegalovirus exposure and HLA in healthy donors. 13 Jbeta primers and 60 Vbeta primers were used for the PCR. TCRdb keeps only in-frame clones here, not all; method: immunoSEQ multiplex PCR. In all, the sample yields about 60,000 clones. Sequencing used PBMCs. The receptors come from a boy aged 5-17 years in good health and CMV-seronegative.

The chain recombines TRBV5-1 with TRBJ2-3; a weak D match, TRBD2 (7 bases). CDR3 length: 16 residues. The germline V gene has CDR1 SGHRS and CDR2 YFSETQ. The germline V and J ends were trimmed by 0 bases and 5 bases, with 16 bases remaining between them. CDR3 nucleotides: TGCGCCAGCAGCTTGGTTGCGGGAGAGGGGGTAGATACGCAGTATTTT. Translating it yields CASSLVAGEGVDTQYF.

This sequence joins TRBV2 and TRBJ1-5; a weak D match, TRBD1 (5 bases). The CDR3 contains 15 residues. CDR1 and CDR2 from the germline V gene are SNHLY and FYNNEI. The ends were cut back, 2 bases at V and 6 bases at J, with 14 bases in the middle. CDR3 coding DNA: TGTGCCAGCAGTGAAACTGTCACAGGCAGTCAGCCCCAGCATTTT. Its translation: CASSETVTGSQPQHF.

The chain is built from TRBV10-2 and TRBJ2-3; 11 bases map to TRBD2. Germline V gives CDR1 WSHSY, CDR2 SAAADI. The CDR3 is 16 residues long. With 3 bases clipped from V and 0 bases from J, the junction kept 2 bases outside the gene matches. The CDR3, as DNA: TGCGCCAGCAGTGAACTAGCGGGGGTTAGCACAGATACGCAGTATTTT. Encoded protein: CASSELAGVSTDTQYF.

By frequency, this clone registers medium-sized. V gene TRBV4-2 combines with J gene TRBJ2-1, with D perhaps matching TRBD1 (5 bases). The germline gives CDR1 LGHNA, CDR2 YNFKEQ. This CDR3 has 12 amino acids. The ends were cut back, 0 bases at V and 8 bases at J, with 5 bases in the middle. CDR3 in amino acids: CASSQETDEQFF. The CDR3 DNA is TGTGCCAGCAGCCAAGAGACAGATGAGCAGTTCTTC.

The chain has TRBV5-4 and TRBJ1-3; the D is unclear. The V gene lost 0 bases and the J gene lost 3 bases, with 10 bases spanning the gap. The CDR3 runs 15 residues. Germline CDR1 SGHNT, CDR2 YYREEE (reference sequence). Here the CDR3 reads CASSLGRGGGNTIYF. DNA of the CDR3: TGTGCCAGCAGCTTGGGCCGGGGTGGTGGAAACACCATATATTTT. The full variable domain, its missing parts supplied by reference TRBV5-4 and TRBJ1-3, is ETGVTQSPTHLIKTRGQQVTLRCSSQSGHNTVSWYQQALGQGPQFIFQYYREEENGRGNFPPRFSGLQFPNYSSELNVNALELDDSALYLCASSLGRGGGNTIYFGEGSWLTVV.

The chain joins TRBV19 to TRBJ1-2; D unclear. The CDR3 is made up of 14 amino acids. Germline V gives CDR1 LNHDA, CDR2 SQIVND (reference sequence). Between the trimmed V and J ends, which lost 5 bases and 3 bases, there was a span of 13 bases. CDR3 amino acids: CASSGTDSYYGYTF. The DNA for the CDR3 is TGTGCCAGTAGTGGAACAGATTCGTACTATGGCTACACCTTC.

Written as DNA, the CDR3 is TGTGCCAGCAGCTTGTTCCTCGACCCGGGGGGCTACACCTTC. Translating it yields CASSLFLDPGGYTF. This rearrangement joins TRBV5-6 to TRBJ1-2; D gene ambiguous. Looked up from germline, CDR1 is SGHDT and CDR2 is YYEEEE. The CDR3 covers 14 residues. Trimming took 1 base from V and 8 from J, leaving 15 bases between them.

This rearrangement joins TRBV6-5 to TRBJ1-6; D gene uncertain. V lost 2 bases to trimming and J lost 11 bases, with 16 bases between them. Germline V gene sequence: CDR1 MNHEY, CDR2 SVGAGI. CDR3 size: 15 residues. This chain's CDR3 is CASSYGEVFEAPLHF. The CDR3 DNA follows: TGTGCCAGCAGTTACGGGGAGGTTTTCGAGGCACCCCTCCACTTT.

This rearrangement joins TRBV6-5 to TRBJ1-3, with D unresolved. Trimming left V 9 bases short and J 0 bases short, with 12 bases between. The CDR3 covers 14 residues. CDR1 is MNHEY and CDR2 is SVGAGI in the germline V gene. In nucleotides, the CDR3 is TGTGCCAGTTTCACTGAGGACTCTGGAAACACCATATATTTT. Protein: CASFTEDSGNTIYF.

The chain recombines TRBV29-1 with TRBJ2-5; 7 bases match TRBD1. The J call may be faulty, since TRBJ2-7 better matches the DNA end. The CDR3 loop spans 12 amino acids. CDR1 and CDR2 from the germline V gene are SQVTM and ANQGSEA. CDR3 sequence reads: CSVPGQFYEQYF. CDR3 DNA: TGCAGCGTACCGGGACAGTTTTACGAGCAGTACTTC.

The rearrangement links TRBV7-9 to TRBJ2-7, with 7 bases aligning to TRBD1. The trim removed 3 bases at V and 6 bases at J, leaving 2 bases unmatched. The CDR3 spans 12 residues. Looked up from germline, CDR1 is SEHNR and CDR2 is FQNEAQ (reference sequence). Here the CDR3 reads CASSLGQSEQYF. The CDR3, as DNA: TGTGCCAGCAGCTTGGGACAGAGCGAGCAGTACTTC.

CDR3 DNA: TGTGCCTGGAGTCCCTTGGGTAGGTCCCTGAGCGCCTACGAGCAGTACTTC. Its translation: CAWSPLGRSLSAYEQYF. This chain joins TRBV30 and TRBJ2-7; D call uncertain. This CDR3 contains 17 residues. The germline gives CDR1 GTSNPN, CDR2 SVGIG (reference sequence). V was cut by 2 bases and J by 2 bases, with 22 bases left in between.

The chain joins TRBV19 to TRBJ1-6; D gene unclear. This CDR3 is built from 15 residues. Germline assignment: CDR1 LNHDA and CDR2 SQIVND (reference sequence). V lost 5 bases and J lost 0, with 8 bases in between. Here the CDR3 DNA reads TGTGCCAGTAGTTTCGGGAGCTCCTATAATTCACCCCTCCACTTT. It encodes CASSFGSSYNSPLHF. Full variable domain (outside the CDR3, taken from reference TRBV19 and TRBJ1-6): DGGITQSPKYLFRKEGQNVTLSCEQNLNHDAMYWYRQDPGQGLRLIYYSQIVNDFQKGDIAEGYSVSREKKESFPLTVTSAQKNPTAFYLCASSFGSSYNSPLHFGNGTRLTVT.

This chain uses TRBV5-1 with TRBJ2-7; no clear D. V was clipped by 5 bases and J by 0 bases, with 12 bases between them. Germline CDR1 SGHRS, CDR2 YFSETQ. The CDR3 is 14 residues long. The CDR3 spells CASSLDTHSYEQYF. The CDR3 DNA reads TGCGCCAGCAGTCTTGACACTCACTCCTACGAGCAGTACTTC.

CDR3 residues: CASSYMDRVYNEQFF. The CDR3 region has the DNA TGTGCCAGCAGTTACATGGACAGGGTCTACAATGAGCAGTTCTTC. The gene calls are TRBV6-5 and TRBJ2-1, with TRBD1 matching 8 bases. V gave up 2 bases and J gave up 3 bases; unmatched junction bases: 3. Germline assignment: CDR1 MNHEY and CDR2 SVGAGI. The CDR3 is made up of 15 amino acids.

The chain is built from TRBV20-1 and TRBJ2-5; D remains ambiguous. The CDR3 has 11 residues. V lost 5 bases, J lost 5 bases, and 9 bases lay in between. In germline, CDR1 is DFQATT, CDR2 SNEGSKA (reference sequence). CDR3 loop: CSARAGETQYF. Written as DNA, the CDR3 is TGCAGTGCTCGAGCCGGGGAGACCCAGTACTTC.

The chain recombines TRBV5-8 with TRBJ1-5; 9 nucleotides line up with TRBD1. V was clipped by 4 bases and J by 3 bases; unmatched bases: 8. The germline V gene has CDR1 SGHTS and CDR2 YDEGEE. The CDR3 runs 16 residues. CDR3 loop: CASSLETGGHNQPQHF. As DNA, the CDR3 is TGTGCCAGCAGCCTCGAGACAGGGGGGCACAATCAGCCCCAGCATTTT.

V gene TRBV29-1 combines with J gene TRBJ1-4; possible D gene TRBD1, 5 bases. Trimming pared 0 bases from V and 7 bases from J, leaving 12 bases between. Germline CDR1 and CDR2: SQVTM and ANQGSEA. The CDR3 has 14 residues. This chain's CDR3 is CSVEDPQGREKLFF. The CDR3 nucleotides are TGCAGCGTTGAAGATCCCCAGGGCCGTGAAAAACTGTTTTTT.

The chain carries TRBV29-1 and TRBJ2-2; 9 bases are a match to TRBD1. Per germline, CDR1 SQVTM and CDR2 ANQGSEA. J lost 8 bases, V lost 4 bases, and 5 bases had no gene match. CDR3 length equals 13 residues. The CDR3 sequence is CSVGTGAIGELFF. DNA for the CDR3: TGCAGCGTTGGGACAGGGGCGATAGGGGAGCTGTTTTTT.

The gene calls are TRBV4-3 and TRBJ2-2; 9 bases are shared with TRBD2. There are 15 residues in the CDR3. Germline V gene lookup returns CDR1 LGHNA and CDR2 YSLEER. Germline trimming cut 4 bases from V and 3 bases from J; bases unmatched to any gene: 3. The CDR3 region is CASSRGLADTGELFF. Written as DNA, the CDR3 is TGCGCCAGCAGCCGGGGACTAGCAGACACCGGGGAGCTGTTTTTT.

The chain carries TRBV18 and TRBJ1-1; D may be TRBD1 (5 bases). The V and J ends lost 6 bases and 3 bases respectively, with 11 bases between them. This CDR3 has 13 residues. The germline V gene has CDR1 KGHSH and CDR2 LQKENI. This chain's CDR3 is CASSEGGDTEAFF. The CDR3, as DNA: TGTGCCAGCTCGGAGGGAGGGGACACTGAAGCTTTCTTT. The full variable domain, its missing parts supplied by reference TRBV18 and TRBJ1-1, is NAGVMQNPRHLVRRRGQEARLRCSPMKGHSHVYWYRQLPEEGLKFMVYLQKENIIDESGMPKERFSAEFPKEGPSILRIQQVVRGDSAAYFCASSEGGDTEAFFGQGTRLTVV.

The rearrangement links TRBV5-5 to TRBJ1-2; D gene ambiguous. The CDR3 has 15 residues. From germline, CDR1 is SGHKS and CDR2 YYEKEE (reference sequence). V was cut by 4 bases and J by 8 bases, with 21 bases left in between. CDR3 sequence reads: CASSVSPEAGWGYTF. CDR3 nucleotides: TGTGCCAGCAGCGTATCTCCGGAGGCGGGCTGGGGCTACACCTTC. Variable domain in full (rest from reference TRBV5-5 and TRBJ1-2): DAGVTQSPTHLIKTRGQQVTLRCSPISGHKSVSWYQQVLGQGPQFIFQYYEKEERGRGNFPDRFSARQFPNYSSELNVNALLLGDSALYLCASSVSPEAGWGYTFGSGTRLTVV.

The rearrangement joins TRBV11-2 to TRBJ2-2; D is perhaps TRBD2 (6 bases). Trimming took 8 bases from V and 5 from J, leaving 6 bases between them. CDR3 length equals 11 residues. Germline loops: CDR1 SGHAT, CDR2 FQNNGV. CDR3 sequence (DNA): TGTGCCAGCGGGGGGACCGGGGAGCTGTTTTTT. Amino acid sequence: CASGGTGELFF. Combining the CDR3 with reference TRBV11-2 and TRBJ2-2 gives the whole variable domain EAGVAQSPRYKIIEKRQSVAFWCNPISGHATLYWYQQILGQGPKLLIQFQNNGVVDDSQLPKDRFSAERLKGVDSTLKIQPAKLEDSAVYLCASGGTGELFFGEGSRLTVL.

The chain joins TRBV5-1 to TRBJ2-3; 7 bases fit TRBD1. CDR3 size: 15 residues. From germline, CDR1 is SGHRS and CDR2 YFSETQ. The V and J ends lost 4 bases and 1 base, in that order; junction bases with no gene match: 6. The CDR3 sequence is CASSQDRPGTDTQYF. For the CDR3, the DNA is TGCGCCAGCAGCCAGGACAGGCCTGGCACAGATACGCAGTATTTT.

The chain is built from TRBV5-1 and TRBJ1-1, with TRBD1 matching over 12 bases. CDR1 and CDR2 from the germline V gene are SGHRS and YFSETQ. This CDR3 has 18 residues. With 0 bases clipped from V and 2 bases from J, the junction kept 8 bases outside the gene matches. CDR3 in DNA: TGCGCCAGCAGCTTGGGACCGGGACAGGGGGCGTCTAACACTGAAGCTTTCTTT. Translation gives CASSLGPGQGASNTEAFF. Full variable domain (missing parts from reference TRBV5-1 and TRBJ1-1): KAGVTQTPRYLIKTRGQQVTLSCSPISGHRSVSWYQQTPGQGLQFLFEYFSETQRNKGNFPGRFSGRQFSNSRSEMNVSTLELGDSALYLCASSLGPGQGASNTEAFFGQGTRLTVV.

Details on this clone: This same CDR3 is encoded by further DNA sequences in the sample. This sequence joins TRBV29-1 and TRBJ2-7; TRBD1 might be the D (6 bases). The CDR3 contains 13 residues. V was clipped by 6 bases and J by 6 bases, with 18 bases between them. Germline assignment: CDR1 SQVTM and CDR2 ANQGSEA. CDR3 nucleotide sequence: TGCAGCGTCGAGGGACAAGGGGTCGGCGAGCAGTACTTC. Translating it yields CSVEGQGVGEQYF.